This section outlines one T cell receptor (beta chain) sequence together with its context. Its antigen is as yet unknown. Sequenced by immunoSEQ multiplex PCR; TCRdb stores in-frame clones only, minus some. Among 55,000 to 75,000 clones listed, 70% were seen once. These data are taken from a study of T cell clones after liver transplantation. Study results and caveats: A significant post-transplant drop in circulating graft-donor-reactive CD4 TCRbeta sequences occurred in most of the 8 subjects.

Trimming took off 6 bases at V and 2 bases at J, with 18 bases between the two ends. Germline CDR1 SGHRS, CDR2 YFSETQ. The CDR3 runs to 15 residues. Sequenced material: CD4+ T cells from blood, taken at the approximately 15-month timepoint. The V call is TRBV5-1, the J call TRBJ2-7; the D gene is possibly TRBD1 (5 bases). The TCR was taken from a human patient who received a liver transplant. The graft donor may be the source of some T cells. CDR3 nucleotides: TGCGCCAGCACTTCACCCCTGGCAGGGACCTACGAGCAGTACGTC. It specifies CASTSPLAGTYEQYV.